This T cell receptor (beta chain) was recovered during a study of human T cells and chemical hapten exposure. Study background: Patients' scalps got diphenylcyclopropenone weekly throughout the approximately 25-week study.

CDR1 and CDR2 from the germline V gene are KGHSH and LQKENI. Trimming took 4 bases from V and 8 from J, leaving 21 bases between them. CDR3 size: 16 residues. Noted time point: patch test 2, 6 weeks after DPC sensitization. Noted treatment: therapeutic diphenylcyclopropenone sensitization with weekly scalp DPC. The sample holds a few counts of this clonotype. TCRdb recomputed calls from the RACE reads with MiXCR, one row per CDR3 protein. The sample yields about 350,000 distinct CDR3 sequences, about 6.3% seen once. Sequenced material: whole blood, taken in connection with sensitization to the hapten diphenylcyclopropenone (DPC). The rearrangement links TRBV18 to TRBJ2-1; D gene unclear. The receptor was isolated from a woman in her late teens or twenties with alopecia areata. Some clones in this sample may be carry-over from other donors' samples. The CDR3 DNA follows: TGTGCCAGCTCACGGGTCCCTCTCCGGGCCGCCGATGAGCAGTTCTTC. Its translation is CASSRVPLRAADEQFF. The full variable domain, with the rest looked up from reference TRBV18 and TRBJ2-1, is NAGVMQNPRHLVRRRGQEARLRCSPMKGHSHVYWYRQLPEEGLKFMVYLQKENIIDESGMPKERFSAEFPKEGPSILRIQQVVRGDSAAYFCASSRVPLRAADEQFFGPGTRLTVL.